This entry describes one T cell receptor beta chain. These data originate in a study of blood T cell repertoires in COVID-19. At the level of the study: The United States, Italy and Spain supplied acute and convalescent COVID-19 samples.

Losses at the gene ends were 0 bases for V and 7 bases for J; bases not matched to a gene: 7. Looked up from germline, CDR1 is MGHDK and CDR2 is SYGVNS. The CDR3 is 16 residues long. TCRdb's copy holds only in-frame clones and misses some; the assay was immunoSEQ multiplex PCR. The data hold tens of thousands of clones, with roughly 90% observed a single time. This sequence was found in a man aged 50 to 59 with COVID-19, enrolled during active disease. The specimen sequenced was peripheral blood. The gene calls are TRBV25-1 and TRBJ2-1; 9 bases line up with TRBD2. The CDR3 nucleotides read TGTGCCAGCAGTGAATACGGTAGCGGGGGTCGGAATGAGCAGTTCTTC. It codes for CASSEYGSGGRNEQFF.